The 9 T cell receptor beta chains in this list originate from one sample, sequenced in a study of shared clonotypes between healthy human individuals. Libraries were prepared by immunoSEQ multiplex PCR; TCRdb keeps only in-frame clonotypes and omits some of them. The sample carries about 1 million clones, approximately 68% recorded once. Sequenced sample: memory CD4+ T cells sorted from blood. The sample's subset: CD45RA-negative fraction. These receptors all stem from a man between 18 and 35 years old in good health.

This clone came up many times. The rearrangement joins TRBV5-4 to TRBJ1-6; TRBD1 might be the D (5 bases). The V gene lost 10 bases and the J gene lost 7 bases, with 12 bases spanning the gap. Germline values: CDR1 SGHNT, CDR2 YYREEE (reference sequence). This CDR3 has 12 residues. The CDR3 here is CAYRDDNSPLHF. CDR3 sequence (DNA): TGTGCCTACCGGGACGACAATTCACCCCTCCACTTT.

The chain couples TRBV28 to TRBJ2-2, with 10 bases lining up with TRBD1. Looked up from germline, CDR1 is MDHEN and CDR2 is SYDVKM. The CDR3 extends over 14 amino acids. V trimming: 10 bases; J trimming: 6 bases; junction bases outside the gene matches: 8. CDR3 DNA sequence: TGTGCCACCCTGGACAGGGGGGTCGCCGGGGAGCTGTTTTTT. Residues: CATLDRGVAGELFF.

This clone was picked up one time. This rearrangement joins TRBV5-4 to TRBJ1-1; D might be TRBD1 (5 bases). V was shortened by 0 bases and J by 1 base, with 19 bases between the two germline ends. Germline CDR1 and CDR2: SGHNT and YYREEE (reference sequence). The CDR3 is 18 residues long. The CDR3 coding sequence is TGTGCCAGCAGCTTGGATCGAGCAGGGAACGTCGGGAACACTGAAGCTTTCTTT. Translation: CASSLDRAGNVGNTEAFF.

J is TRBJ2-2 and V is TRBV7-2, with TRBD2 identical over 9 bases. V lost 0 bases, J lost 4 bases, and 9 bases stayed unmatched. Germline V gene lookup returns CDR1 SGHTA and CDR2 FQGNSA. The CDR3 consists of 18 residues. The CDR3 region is CASSLALHSGGITGELFF. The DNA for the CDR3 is TGTGCCAGCAGCTTAGCGCTTCATAGCGGGGGAATCACCGGGGAGCTGTTTTTT.

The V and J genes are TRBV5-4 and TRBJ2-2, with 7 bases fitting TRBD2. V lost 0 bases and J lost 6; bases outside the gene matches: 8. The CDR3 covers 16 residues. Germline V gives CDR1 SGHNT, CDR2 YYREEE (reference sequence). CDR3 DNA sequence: TGTGCCAGCAGCTTGGAGGGCCGGGGGGTCGCCGGGGAGCTGTTTTTT. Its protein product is CASSLEGRGVAGELFF.

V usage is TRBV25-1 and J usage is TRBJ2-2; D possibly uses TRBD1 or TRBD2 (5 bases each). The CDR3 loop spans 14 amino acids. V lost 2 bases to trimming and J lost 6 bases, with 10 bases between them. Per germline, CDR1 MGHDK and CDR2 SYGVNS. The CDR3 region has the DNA TGTGCCAGCAGTGAAGTAGGGACGCCCGGGGAGCTGTTTTTT. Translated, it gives CASSEVGTPGELFF.

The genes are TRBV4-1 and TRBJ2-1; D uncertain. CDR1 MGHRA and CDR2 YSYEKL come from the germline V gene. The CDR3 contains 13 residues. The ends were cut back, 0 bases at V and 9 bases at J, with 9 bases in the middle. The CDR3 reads CASSQDKLGEQFF. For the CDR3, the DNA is TGCGCCAGCAGCCAAGACAAACTCGGTGAGCAGTTCTTC.

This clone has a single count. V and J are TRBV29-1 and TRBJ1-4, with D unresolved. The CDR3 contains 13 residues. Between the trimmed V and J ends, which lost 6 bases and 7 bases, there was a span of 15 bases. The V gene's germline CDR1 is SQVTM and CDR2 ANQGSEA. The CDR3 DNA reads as TGCAGCGTGATAAGTGACTCCACTGAAAAACTGTTTTTT. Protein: CSVISDSTEKLFF.

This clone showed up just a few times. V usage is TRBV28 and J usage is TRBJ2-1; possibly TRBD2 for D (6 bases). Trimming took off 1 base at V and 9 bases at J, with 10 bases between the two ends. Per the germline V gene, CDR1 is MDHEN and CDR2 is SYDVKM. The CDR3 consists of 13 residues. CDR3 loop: CASSLSGGGEQFF. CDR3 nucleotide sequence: TGTGCCAGCAGTTTATCCGGGGGAGGTGAGCAGTTCTTC.